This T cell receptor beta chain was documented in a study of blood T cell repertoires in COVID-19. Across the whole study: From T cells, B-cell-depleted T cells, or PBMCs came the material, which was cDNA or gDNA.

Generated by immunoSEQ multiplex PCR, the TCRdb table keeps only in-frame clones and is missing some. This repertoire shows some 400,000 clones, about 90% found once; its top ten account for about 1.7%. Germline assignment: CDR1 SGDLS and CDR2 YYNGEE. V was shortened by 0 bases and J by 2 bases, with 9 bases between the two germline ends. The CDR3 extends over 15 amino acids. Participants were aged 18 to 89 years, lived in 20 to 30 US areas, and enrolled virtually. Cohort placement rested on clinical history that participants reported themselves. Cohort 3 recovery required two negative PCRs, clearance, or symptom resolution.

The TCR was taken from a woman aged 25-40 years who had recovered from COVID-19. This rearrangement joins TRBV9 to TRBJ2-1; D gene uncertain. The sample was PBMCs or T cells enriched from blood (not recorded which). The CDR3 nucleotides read TGTGCCAGCAGCGTAGTCGGTACCCCCTACAATGAGCAGTTCTTC. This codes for CASSVVGTPYNEQFF. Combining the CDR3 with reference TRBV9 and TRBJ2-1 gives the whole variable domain DSGVTQTPKHLITATGQRVTLRCSPRSGDLSVYWYQQSLDQGLQFLIQYYNGEERAKGNILERFSAQQFPDLHSELNLSSLELGDSALYFCASSVVGTPYNEQFFGPGTRLTVL.